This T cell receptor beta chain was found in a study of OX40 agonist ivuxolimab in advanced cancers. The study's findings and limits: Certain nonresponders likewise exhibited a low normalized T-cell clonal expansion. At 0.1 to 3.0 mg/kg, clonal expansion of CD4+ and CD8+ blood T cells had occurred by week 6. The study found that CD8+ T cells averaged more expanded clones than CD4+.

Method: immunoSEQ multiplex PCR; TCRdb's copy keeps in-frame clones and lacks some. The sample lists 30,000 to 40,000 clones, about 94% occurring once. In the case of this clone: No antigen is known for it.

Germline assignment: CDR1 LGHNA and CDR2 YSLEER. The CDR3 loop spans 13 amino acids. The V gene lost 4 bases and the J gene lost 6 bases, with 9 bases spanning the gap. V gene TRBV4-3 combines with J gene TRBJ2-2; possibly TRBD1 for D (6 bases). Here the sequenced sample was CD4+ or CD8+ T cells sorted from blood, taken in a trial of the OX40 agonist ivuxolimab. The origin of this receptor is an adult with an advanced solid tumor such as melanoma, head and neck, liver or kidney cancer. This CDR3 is CASSRWTAGELFF. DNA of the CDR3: TGCGCCAGCAGCCGATGGACAGCCGGGGAGCTGTTTTTT.